This T cell receptor beta chain was retrieved from a study of T cell responses to AZD1222 COVID-19 vaccine. Overall study: Recipients boosted at about 4 weeks or about 12 weeks are pooled.

The data were produced by immunoSEQ multiplex PCR, yet TCRdb's version contains in-frame clones alone and is incomplete. Found here are tens of thousands of clones, 88% of them singletons; the top ten hold approximately 10%. About this clone itself: The antigen is not known.

Study conclusions and caveats: Clonal diversity was possibly underestimated; the donors were predominantly white British and more often female. Spike-wide coverage was observed for vaccine-associated CD4 TCRs, with dominant responses at 160-218 and 743-854.

This sequence originates from an adult in good health. Sequences were derived from peripheral blood, sampled on day 0 of AZD1222 vaccination.

The CDR3 region has the DNA TGTGCCAGCAGCCAAGATCTAGCGGGAGAGGAGACCCAGTACTTC. Translation gives CASSQDLAGEETQYF. V gene TRBV14 combines with J gene TRBJ2-5, with TRBD2 matching over 10 bases. The CDR3 spans 15 residues. V lost 0 bases, J lost 5 bases, and 3 bases stayed unmatched. Germline V gene data show CDR1 as SGHDN and CDR2 as FVKESK.